The T cell receptor (beta chain) under discussion was sequenced for a study of blood T cell repertoires in COVID-19. The CDR3 covers 13 residues. Trimming removed 3 bases from V and 10 bases from J, with 15 bases in between. The germline gives CDR1 MNHEY, CDR2 SMNVEV (reference sequence). Assay used: immunoSEQ multiplex PCR; TCRdb lists only in-frame clones, some missing. The table lists about 210,000 clones, about 84% of them singletons, with 3.5% to 5.5% in the top ten. This chain links TRBV27 with TRBJ1-1, with D hard to call. The sample comprised PBMCs or T cells enriched from blood (not recorded which). The clonotype was recovered from a man in his thirties or forties with acute COVID-19. CDR3 coding DNA: TGTGCCAGCAGTTTGTCAATTCCATCTAGAGCTTTCTTT. Amino acids: CASSLSIPSRAFF.